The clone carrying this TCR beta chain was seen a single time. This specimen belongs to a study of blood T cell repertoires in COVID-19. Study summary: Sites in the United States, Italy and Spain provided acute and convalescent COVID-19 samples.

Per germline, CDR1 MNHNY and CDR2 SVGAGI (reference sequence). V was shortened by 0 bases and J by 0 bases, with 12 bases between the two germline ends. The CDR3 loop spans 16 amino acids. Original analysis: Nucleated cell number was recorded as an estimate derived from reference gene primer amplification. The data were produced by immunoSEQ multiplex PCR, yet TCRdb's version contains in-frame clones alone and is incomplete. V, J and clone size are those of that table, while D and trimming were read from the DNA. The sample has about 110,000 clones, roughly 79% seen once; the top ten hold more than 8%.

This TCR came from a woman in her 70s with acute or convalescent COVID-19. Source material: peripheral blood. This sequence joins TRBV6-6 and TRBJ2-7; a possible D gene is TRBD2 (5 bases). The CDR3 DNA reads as TGTGCCAGCAGTTACTCGGATCCAGCGGTCTCCTACGAGCAGTACTTC. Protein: CASSYSDPAVSYEQYF.